This TCR beta chain comes out of a study of monozygotic twins with inflammatory bowel disease. Whole-study findings and limits: Varying immunosuppressive regimens may have increased patient repertoire variability.

TCRdb reprocessed the 5' RACE reads, with one entry per CDR3 protein and no DNA. The sample table includes over 120,000 distinct CDR3 sequences. Concerning this clonotype: As yet, its antigen is unknown.

This CDR3 has 17 amino acids. In germline, CDR1 is SNHLY, CDR2 FYNNEI. Material for sequencing was blood. This TCR derives from a human donor with ulcerative colitis or Crohn's disease, or a healthy co-twin of an affected twin (not recorded which). The rearrangement joins TRBV2 to TRBJ2-1; TCRdb indicates TRBD2, and absent DNA this call remains unverified. CDR3 residues: CASSPLAGGSDYNEQFF.